This T cell receptor (beta chain) was sequenced for a study of T cell responses to AZD1222 COVID-19 vaccine. On the study more broadly: Second-dose groups at about 4 or about 12 weeks were pooled.

The table lists this clone with a count of one. Its target is not known. Study results and limitations: It was only five to seven AZD1222 recipients who were seropositive at baseline.

This table comes from immunoSEQ multiplex PCR, and its TCRdb copy is limited to in-frame clones, with some not included. Here the sample spans 100,000 to 150,000 clones, roughly 90% being singletons. The material was peripheral blood, obtained on day 0 of AZD1222 vaccination. This clonotype originated in an adult in good health.

CDR3 in amino acids: CASSLLGLQGSMGGELFF. The CDR3 DNA is TGCGCCAGCAGCCTCCTGGGACTGCAGGGGAGTATGGGCGGGGAGCTGTTTTTT. V is TRBV4-1 and J is TRBJ2-2, with D perhaps given as TRBD1 or TRBD2 (6 bases each). Between the trimmed V and J ends, which lost 4 bases and 7 bases, there was a span of 25 bases. The V gene's germline CDR1 is MGHRA and CDR2 YSYEKL. The CDR3 totals 18 residues.